This record concerns one T cell receptor beta chain sequence. Its target is unknown. This CDR3 is also generated by other DNA sequences in the sample. The table came from immunoSEQ multiplex PCR; TCRdb's copy has only in-frame clones and leaves some out. Of roughly 53,000 clones listed, roughly 83% are singletons. Per germline, CDR1 SNHLY and CDR2 FYNNEI. This CDR3 comprises 15 residues. The V end was cut by 3 bases, the J end by 1 base, with 13 bases between. The sample originates from a study of T cells in localized non-small cell lung cancer. Points from the study as a whole: Uninvolved adjacent lung had more T cell clonality than any other tissue, topping tumor.

The rearrangement joins TRBV2 to TRBJ2-7; a possible D gene is TRBD1 (5 bases). Sequences were derived from peripheral blood mononuclear cells, sampled before any cancer treatment. This receptor was obtained from a man aged 40 to 75 with stage III lung adenocarcinoma. The CDR3, as DNA: TGTGCCAGCAGTGAGGGGTATCCAGGGTCCTACGAGCAGTACTTC. Protein sequence: CASSEGYPGSYEQYF.